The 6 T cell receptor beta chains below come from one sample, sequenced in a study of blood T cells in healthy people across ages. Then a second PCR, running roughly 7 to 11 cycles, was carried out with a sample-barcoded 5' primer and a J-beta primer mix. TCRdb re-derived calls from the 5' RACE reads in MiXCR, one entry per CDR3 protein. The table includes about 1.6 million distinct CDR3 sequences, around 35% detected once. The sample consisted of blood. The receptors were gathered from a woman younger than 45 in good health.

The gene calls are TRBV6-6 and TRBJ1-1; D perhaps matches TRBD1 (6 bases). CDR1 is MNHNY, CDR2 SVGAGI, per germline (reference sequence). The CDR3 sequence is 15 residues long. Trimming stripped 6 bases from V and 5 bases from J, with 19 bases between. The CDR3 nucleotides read TGTGCCAGCAGGGTGGGGGGCGAGAGGGAGACTGAAGCTTTCTTT. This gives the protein CASRVGGERETEAFF.

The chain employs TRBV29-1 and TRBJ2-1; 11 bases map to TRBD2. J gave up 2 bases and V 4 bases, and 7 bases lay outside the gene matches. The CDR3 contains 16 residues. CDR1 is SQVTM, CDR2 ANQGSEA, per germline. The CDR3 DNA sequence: TGCAGCGTTGGGGGTAGCGGGGGGGCCACCTACAATGAGCAGTTCTTC. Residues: CSVGGSGGATYNEQFF.

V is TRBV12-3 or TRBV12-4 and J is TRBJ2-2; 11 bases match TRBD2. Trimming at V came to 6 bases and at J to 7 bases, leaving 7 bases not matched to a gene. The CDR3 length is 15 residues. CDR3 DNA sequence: TGTGCCAGCAGCAGTAGCGGGGGGGCAGTCGGGGAGCTGTTTTTT. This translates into CASSSSGGAVGELFF.

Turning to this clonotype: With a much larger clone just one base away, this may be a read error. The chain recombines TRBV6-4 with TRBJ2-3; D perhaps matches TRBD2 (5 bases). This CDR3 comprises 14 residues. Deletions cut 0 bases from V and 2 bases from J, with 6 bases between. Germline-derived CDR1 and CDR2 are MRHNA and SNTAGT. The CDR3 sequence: CASSDSRDTDTQYF. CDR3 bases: TGTGCCAGCAGTGACTCGAGGGACACAGATACGCAGTATTTT.

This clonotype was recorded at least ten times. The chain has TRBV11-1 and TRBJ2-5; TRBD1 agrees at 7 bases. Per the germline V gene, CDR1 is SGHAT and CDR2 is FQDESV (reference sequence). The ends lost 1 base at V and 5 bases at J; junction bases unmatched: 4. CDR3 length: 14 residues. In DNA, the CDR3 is TGTGCCAGCAGCTTAGAAGGGGGCTGGGAGACCCAGTACTTC. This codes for CASSLEGGWETQYF.

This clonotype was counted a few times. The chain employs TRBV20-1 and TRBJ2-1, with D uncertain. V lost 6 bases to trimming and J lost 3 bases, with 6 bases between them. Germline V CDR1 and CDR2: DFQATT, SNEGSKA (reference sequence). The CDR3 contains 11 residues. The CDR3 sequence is CSANSYNEQFF. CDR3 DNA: TGCAGTGCGAACAGCTACAATGAGCAGTTCTTC.